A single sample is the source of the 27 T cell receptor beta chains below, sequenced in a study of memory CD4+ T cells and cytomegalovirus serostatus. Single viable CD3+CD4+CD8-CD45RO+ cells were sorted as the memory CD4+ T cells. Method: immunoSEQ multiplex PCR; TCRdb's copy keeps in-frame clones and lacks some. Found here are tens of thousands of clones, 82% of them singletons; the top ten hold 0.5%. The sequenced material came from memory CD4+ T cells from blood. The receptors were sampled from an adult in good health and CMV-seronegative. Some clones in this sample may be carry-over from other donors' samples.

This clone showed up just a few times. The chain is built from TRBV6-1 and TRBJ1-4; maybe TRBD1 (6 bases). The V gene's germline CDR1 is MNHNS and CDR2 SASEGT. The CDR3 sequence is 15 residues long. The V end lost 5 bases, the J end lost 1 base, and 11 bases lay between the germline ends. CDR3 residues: CASSPHRVTNEKLFF. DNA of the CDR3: TGTGCCAGCAGTCCACACAGGGTAACTAATGAAAAACTGTTTTTT.

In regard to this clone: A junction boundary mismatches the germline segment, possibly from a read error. CDR3 sequence reads: CASSPGLAGGPPGF. The CDR3 DNA follows: TGCGCCAGCAGCCCGGGACTAGCGGGAGGGCCTCCTGGCTTC. V usage is TRBV5-1 and J usage is TRBJ2-7, with TRBD2 identical over 16 bases. This CDR3 has 14 amino acids. CDR1 is SGHRS and CDR2 is YFSETQ in the germline V gene.

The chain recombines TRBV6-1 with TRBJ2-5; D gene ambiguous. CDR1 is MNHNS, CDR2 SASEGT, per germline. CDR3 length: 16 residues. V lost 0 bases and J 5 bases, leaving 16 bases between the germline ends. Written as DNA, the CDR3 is TGTGCCAGCAGTGAAGCGCTGTCTAGTCTGGGGGAGACCCAGTACTTC. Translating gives CASSEALSSLGETQYF.

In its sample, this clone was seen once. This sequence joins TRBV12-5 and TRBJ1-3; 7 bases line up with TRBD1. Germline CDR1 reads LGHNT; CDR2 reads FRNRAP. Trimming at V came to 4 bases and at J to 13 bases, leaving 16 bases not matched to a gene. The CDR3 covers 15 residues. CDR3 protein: CASGSSWTGEESIYF. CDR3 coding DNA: TGTGCTAGTGGTTCATCATGGACAGGAGAAGAATCGATATATTTT. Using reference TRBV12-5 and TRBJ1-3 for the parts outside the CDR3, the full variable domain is DARVTQTPRHKVTEMGQEVTMRCQPILGHNTVFWYRQTMMQGLELLAYFRNRAPLDDSGMPKDRFSAEMPDATLATLKIQPSEPRDSAVYFCASGSSWTGEESIYFGEGSWLTVV.

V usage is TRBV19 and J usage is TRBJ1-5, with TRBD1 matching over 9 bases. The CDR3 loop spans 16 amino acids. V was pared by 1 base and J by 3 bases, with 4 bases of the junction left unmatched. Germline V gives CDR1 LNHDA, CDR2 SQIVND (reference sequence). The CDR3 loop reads CASSIVGTGPNQPQHF. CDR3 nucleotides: TGTGCCAGTAGTATAGTTGGGACAGGGCCCAATCAGCCCCAGCATTTT.

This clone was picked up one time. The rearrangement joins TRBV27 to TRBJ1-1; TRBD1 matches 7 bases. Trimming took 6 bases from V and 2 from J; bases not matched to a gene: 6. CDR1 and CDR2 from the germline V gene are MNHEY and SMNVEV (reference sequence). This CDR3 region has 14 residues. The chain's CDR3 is CASRKQGINTEAFF. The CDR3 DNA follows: TGTGCCAGCAGAAAACAGGGGATAAACACTGAAGCTTTCTTT.

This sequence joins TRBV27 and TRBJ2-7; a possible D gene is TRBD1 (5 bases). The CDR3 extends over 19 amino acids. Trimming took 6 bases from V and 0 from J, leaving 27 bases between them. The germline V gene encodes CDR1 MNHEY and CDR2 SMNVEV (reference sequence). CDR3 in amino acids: CASRFAEDSIQLSSYEQYF. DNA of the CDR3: TGTGCCAGCAGGTTTGCTGAAGACAGCATACAATTGAGCTCCTACGAGCAGTACTTC.

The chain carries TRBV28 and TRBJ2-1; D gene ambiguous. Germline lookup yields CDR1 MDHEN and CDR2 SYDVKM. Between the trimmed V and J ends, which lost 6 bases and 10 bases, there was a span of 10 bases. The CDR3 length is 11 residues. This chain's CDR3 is CASSPWQEQFF. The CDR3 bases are TGTGCCAGCAGCCCTTGGCAAGAGCAGTTCTTC.

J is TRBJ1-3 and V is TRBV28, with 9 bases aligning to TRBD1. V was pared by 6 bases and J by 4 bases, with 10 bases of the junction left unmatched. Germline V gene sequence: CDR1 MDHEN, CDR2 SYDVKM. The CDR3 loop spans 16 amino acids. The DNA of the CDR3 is TGTGCCAGCAGCCTTGCCGGGACAGGGAGAGGAAACACCATATATTTT. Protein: CASSLAGTGRGNTIYF.

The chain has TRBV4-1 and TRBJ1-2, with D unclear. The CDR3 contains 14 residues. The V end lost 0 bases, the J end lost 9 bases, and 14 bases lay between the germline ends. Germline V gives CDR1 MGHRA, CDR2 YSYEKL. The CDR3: CASSQDQGNKRYTF. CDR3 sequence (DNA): TGCGCCAGCAGCCAAGATCAAGGGAACAAGCGCTACACCTTC.

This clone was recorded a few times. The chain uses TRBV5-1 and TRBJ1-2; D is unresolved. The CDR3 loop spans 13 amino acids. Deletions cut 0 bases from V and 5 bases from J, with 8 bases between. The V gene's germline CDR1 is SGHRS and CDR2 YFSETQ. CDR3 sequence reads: CASSLGGEYGYTF. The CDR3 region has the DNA TGCGCCAGCAGCTTGGGAGGCGAGTATGGCTACACCTTC.

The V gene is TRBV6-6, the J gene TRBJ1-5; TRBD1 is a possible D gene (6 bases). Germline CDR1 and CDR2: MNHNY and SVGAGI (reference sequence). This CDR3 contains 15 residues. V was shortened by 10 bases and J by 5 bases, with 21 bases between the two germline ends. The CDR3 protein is CATGVGGVKDQPQHF. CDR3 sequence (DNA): TGTGCCACAGGGGTGGGAGGGGTAAAGGATCAGCCCCAGCATTTT.

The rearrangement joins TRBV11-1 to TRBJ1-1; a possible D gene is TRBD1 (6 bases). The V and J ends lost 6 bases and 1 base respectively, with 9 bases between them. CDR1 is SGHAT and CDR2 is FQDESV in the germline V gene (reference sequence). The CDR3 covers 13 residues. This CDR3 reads CASREGGNTEAFF. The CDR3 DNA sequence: TGTGCCAGCAGGGAAGGGGGGAACACTGAAGCTTTCTTT.

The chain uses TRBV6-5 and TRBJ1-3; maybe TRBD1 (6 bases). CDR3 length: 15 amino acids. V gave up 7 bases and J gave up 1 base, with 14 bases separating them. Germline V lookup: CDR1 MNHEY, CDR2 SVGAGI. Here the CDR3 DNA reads TGTGCCAGCACGGACAGATCACATTCTGGAAACACCATATATTTT. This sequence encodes CASTDRSHSGNTIYF.

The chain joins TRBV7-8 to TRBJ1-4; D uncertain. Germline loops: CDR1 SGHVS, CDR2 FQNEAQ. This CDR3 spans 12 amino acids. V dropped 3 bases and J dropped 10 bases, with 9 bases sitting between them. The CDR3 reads CASSLADGKLFF. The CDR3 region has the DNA TGTGCCAGCAGCTTGGCCGACGGAAAACTGTTTTTT.

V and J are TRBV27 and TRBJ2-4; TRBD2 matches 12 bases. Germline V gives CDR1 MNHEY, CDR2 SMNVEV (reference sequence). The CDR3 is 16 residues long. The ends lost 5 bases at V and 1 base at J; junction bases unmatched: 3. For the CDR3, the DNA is TGTGCCAGCAGTCTCACTAGCGGGGGGGCCAAAAACATTCAGTACTTC. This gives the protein CASSLTSGGAKNIQYF.

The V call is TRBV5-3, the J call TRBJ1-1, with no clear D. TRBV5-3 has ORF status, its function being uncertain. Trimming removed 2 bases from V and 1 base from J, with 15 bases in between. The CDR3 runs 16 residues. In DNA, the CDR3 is TGTGCCAGAAGCTTCACTTCGGACTTTAAGAACACTGAAGCTTTCTTT. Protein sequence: CARSFTSDFKNTEAFF.

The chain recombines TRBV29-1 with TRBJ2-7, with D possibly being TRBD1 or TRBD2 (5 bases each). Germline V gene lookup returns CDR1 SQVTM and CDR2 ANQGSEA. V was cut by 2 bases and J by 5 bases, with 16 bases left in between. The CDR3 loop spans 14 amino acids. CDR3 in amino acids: CSVEQGGPGNEQYF. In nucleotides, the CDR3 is TGCAGCGTTGAACAGGGTGGCCCGGGGAACGAGCAGTACTTC.

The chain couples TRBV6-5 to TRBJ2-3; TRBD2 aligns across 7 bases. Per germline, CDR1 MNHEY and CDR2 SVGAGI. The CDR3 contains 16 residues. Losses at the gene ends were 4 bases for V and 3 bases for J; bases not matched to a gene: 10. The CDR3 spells CASSLGGSSGTDTQYF. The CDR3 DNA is TGTGCCAGCAGTTTGGGAGGGAGCTCAGGTACAGATACGCAGTATTTT.

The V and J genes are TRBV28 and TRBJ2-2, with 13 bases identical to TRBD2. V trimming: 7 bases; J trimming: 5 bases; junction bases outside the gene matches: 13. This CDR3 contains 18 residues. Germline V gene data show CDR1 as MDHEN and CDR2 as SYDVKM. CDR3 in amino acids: CASTTTGLAGTGTGELFF. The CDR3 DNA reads TGTGCCAGCACCACCACGGGACTAGCGGGGACAGGGACCGGGGAGCTGTTTTTT. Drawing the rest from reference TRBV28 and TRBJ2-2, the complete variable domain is DVKVTQSSRYLVKRTGEKVFLECVQDMDHENMFWYRQDPGLGLRLIYFSYDVKMKEKGDIPEGYSVSREKKERFSLILESASTNQTSMYLCASTTTGLAGTGTGELFFGEGSRLTVL.

The CDR3 here is CASKTFSTNEKLFF. The CDR3 DNA reads TGTGCCAGCAAGACATTTTCAACTAATGAAAAACTGTTTTTT. This sequence joins TRBV28 and TRBJ1-4; no firm D call. The CDR3 sequence is 14 residues long. Germline CDR1 and CDR2: MDHEN and SYDVKM. Trimming removed 7 bases from V and 0 bases from J, with 9 bases in between.

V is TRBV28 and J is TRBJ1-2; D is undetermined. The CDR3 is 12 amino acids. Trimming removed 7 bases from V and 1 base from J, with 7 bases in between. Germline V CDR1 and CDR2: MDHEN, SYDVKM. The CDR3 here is CASTTLNYGYTF. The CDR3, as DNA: TGTGCCAGCACCACCCTTAACTATGGCTACACCTTC.

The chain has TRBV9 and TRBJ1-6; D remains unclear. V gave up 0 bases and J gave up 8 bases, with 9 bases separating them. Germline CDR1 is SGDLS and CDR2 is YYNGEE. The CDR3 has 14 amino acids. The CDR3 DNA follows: TGTGCCAGCAGCGTAGGACAAGGGTATTCACCCCTCCACTTT. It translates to CASSVGQGYSPLHF.

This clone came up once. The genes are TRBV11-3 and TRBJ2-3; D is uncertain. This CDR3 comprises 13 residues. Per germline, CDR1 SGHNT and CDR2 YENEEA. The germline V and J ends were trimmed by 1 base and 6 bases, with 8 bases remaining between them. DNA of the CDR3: TGTGCCAGCAGCTTAGGCCAATCTGATACGCAGTATTTT. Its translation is CASSLGQSDTQYF.

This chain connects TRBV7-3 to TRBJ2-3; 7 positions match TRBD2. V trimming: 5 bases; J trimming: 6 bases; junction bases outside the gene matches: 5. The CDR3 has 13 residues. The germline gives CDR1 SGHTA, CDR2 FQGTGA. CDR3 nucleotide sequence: TGTGCCAGCAGCGCGGGGGAGGGGGATACGCAGTATTTT. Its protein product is CASSAGEGDTQYF.

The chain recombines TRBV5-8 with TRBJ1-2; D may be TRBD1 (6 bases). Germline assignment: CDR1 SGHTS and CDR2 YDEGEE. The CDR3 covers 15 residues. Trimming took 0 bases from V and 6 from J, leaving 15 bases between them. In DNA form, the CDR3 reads TGTGCCAGCAGCTTGGCCGCGGGGGGCCACCATGGCTACACCTTC. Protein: CASSLAAGGHHGYTF.

The CDR3 nucleotides are TGCGCCAGCAGCTTGAGGGGACTAGCGGGTCTTAAGATCCCCGGGGAGCTGTTTTTT. Translating it yields CASSLRGLAGLKIPGELFF. The chain links TRBV5-1 to TRBJ2-2; TRBD2 aligns across 12 bases. The V and J ends lost 1 base and 6 bases, in that order; junction bases with no gene match: 13. This CDR3 has 19 amino acids. CDR1 is SGHRS and CDR2 is YFSETQ in the germline V gene.